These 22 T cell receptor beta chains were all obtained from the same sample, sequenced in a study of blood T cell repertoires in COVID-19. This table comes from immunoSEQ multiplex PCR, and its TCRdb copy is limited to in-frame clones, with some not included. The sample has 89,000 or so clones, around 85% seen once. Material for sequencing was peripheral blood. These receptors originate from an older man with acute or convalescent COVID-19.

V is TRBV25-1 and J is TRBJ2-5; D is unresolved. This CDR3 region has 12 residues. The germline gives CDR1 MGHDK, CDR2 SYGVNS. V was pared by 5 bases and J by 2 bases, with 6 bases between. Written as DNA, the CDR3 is TGTGCCAGCAGTTTTGCGCAAGAGACCCAGTACTTC. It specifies CASSFAQETQYF. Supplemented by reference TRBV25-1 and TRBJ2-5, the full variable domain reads EADIYQTPRYLVIGTGKKITLECSQTMGHDKMYWYQQDPGMELHLIHYSYGVNSTEKGDLSSESTVSRIRTEHFPLTLESARPSHTSQYLCASSFAQETQYFGPGTRLLVL.

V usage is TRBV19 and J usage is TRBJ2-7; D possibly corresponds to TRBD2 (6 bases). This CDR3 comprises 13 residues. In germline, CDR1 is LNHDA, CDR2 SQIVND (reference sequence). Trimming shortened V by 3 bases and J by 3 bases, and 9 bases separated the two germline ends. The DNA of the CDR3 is TGTGCCAGTAGTATCGGGACTTACTACGAGCAGTACTTC. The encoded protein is CASSIGTYYEQYF.

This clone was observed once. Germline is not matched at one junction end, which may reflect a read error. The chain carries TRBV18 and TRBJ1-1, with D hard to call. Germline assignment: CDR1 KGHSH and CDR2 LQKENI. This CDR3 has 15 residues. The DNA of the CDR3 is TGTGCCAGCTCAACACCGTTAGGAGGGAACACTGAAGCTTTCTTT. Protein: CASSTPLGGNTEAFF.

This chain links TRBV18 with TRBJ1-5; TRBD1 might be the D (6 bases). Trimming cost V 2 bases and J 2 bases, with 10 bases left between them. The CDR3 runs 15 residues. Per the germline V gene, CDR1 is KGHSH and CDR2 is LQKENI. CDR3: CASSPGGMGNQPQHF. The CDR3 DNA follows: TGTGCCAGCTCACCAGGGGGCATGGGCAATCAGCCCCAGCATTTT.

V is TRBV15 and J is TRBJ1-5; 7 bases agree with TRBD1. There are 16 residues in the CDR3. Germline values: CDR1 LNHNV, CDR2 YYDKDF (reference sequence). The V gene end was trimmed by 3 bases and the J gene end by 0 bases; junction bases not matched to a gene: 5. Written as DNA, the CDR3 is TGTGCCACCAGCAGTTCCCGACAGGGTAGCAATCAGCCCCAGCATTTT. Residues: CATSSSRQGSNQPQHF.

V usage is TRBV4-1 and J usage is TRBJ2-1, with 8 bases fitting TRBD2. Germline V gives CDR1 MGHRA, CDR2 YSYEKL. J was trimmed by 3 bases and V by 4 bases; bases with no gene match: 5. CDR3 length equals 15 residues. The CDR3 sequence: CASSPGTRVYNEQFF. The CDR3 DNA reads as TGCGCCAGCAGCCCCGGGACTAGAGTCTACAATGAGCAGTTCTTC.

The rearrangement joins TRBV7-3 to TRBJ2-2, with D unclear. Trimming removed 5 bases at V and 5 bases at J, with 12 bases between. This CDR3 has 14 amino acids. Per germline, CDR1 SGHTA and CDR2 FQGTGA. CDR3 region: CASSVGGTTGELFF. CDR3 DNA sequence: TGTGCCAGCAGCGTCGGCGGAACGACCGGGGAGCTGTTTTTT.

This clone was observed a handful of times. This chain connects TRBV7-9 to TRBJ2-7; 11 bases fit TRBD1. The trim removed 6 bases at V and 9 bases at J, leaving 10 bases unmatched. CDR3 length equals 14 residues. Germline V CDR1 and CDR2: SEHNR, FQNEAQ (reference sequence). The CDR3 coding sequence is TGTGCCAGCAGACTGGGACAGGGGGTCGGGAGGCAGTACTTC. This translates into CASRLGQGVGRQYF.

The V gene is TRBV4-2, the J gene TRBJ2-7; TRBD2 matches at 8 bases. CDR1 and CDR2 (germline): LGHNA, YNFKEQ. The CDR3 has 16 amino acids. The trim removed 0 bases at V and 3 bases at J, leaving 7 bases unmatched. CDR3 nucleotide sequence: TGTGCCAGCAGCCAAGAATGGGCTAGCGGGCTCTACGAGCAGTACTTC. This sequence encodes CASSQEWASGLYEQYF.

The CDR3 DNA follows: TGCAGCGTTGGGACTGACACGAGCAATCAGCCCCAGCATTTT. Protein sequence: CSVGTDTSNQPQHF. The chain combines TRBV29-1 with TRBJ1-5; D uncertain. Germline loops: CDR1 SQVTM, CDR2 ANQGSEA. The CDR3 sequence is 14 residues long. The ends were cut back, 4 bases at V and 1 base at J, with 11 bases in the middle.

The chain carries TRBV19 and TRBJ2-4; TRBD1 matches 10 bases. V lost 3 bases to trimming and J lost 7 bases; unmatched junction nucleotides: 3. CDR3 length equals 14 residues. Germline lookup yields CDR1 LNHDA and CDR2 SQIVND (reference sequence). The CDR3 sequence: CASSMGTGVNIQYF. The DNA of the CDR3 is TGTGCCAGTAGTATGGGGACAGGGGTGAACATTCAGTACTTC.

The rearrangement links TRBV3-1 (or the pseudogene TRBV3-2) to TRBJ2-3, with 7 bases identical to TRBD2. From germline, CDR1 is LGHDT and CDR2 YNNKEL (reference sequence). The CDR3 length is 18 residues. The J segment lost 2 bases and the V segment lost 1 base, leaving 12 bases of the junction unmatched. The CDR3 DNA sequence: TGTGCCAGCAGCCAAGGAAGTGAGCGGGGCACTACCACAGATACGCAGTATTTT. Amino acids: CASSQGSERGTTTDTQYF.

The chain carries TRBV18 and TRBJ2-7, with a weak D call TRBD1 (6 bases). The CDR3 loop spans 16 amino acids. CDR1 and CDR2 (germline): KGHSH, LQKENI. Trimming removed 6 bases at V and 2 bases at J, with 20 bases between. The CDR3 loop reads CASSILPRNRAYEQYF. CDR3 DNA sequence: TGTGCCAGCTCTATTCTGCCCCGTAACAGGGCCTACGAGCAGTACTTC.

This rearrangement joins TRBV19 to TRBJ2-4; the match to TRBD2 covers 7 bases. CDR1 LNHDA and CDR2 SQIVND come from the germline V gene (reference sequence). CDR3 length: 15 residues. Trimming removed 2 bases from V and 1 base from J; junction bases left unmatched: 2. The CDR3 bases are TGTGCCAGTAGTATAACCGGGGGGGCCAAAAACATTCAGTACTTC. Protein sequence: CASSITGGAKNIQYF.

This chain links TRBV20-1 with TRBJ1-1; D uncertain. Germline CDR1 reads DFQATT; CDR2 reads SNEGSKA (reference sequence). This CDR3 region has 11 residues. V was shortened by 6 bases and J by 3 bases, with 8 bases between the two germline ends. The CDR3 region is CSAATDTEAFF. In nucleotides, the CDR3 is TGCAGTGCCGCAACGGACACTGAAGCTTTCTTT.

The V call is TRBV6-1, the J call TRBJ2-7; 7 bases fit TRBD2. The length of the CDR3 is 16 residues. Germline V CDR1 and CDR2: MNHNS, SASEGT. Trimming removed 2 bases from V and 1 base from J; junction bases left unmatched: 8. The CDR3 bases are TGTGCCAGCAGTGAACCAGCTCGGCGGGAGTCCTACGAGCAGTACTTC. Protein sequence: CASSEPARRESYEQYF.

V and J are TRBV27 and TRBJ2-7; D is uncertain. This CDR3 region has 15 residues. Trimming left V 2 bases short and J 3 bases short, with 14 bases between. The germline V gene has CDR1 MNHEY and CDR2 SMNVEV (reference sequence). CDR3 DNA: TGTGCCAGCAGTTTAGAGGCGCCAAGAAACTACGAGCAGTACTTC. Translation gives CASSLEAPRNYEQYF.

CDR3 nucleotide sequence: TGTGCCAGCAGCCAAGTTATCGGTAACAATGAGCAGTTCTTC. It specifies CASSQVIGNNEQFF. The rearrangement uses TRBV14 and TRBJ2-1; no firm D call. Germline V gives CDR1 SGHDN, CDR2 FVKESK. CDR3 length: 14 amino acids. V was trimmed by 1 base and J by 5 bases, leaving 9 bases between them. Full variable domain (missing parts from reference TRBV14 and TRBJ2-1): EAGVTQFPSHSVIEKGQTVTLRCDPISGHDNLYWYRRVMGKEIKFLLHFVKESKQDESGMPNNRFLAERTGGTYSTLKVQPAELEDSGVYFCASSQVIGNNEQFFGPGTRLTVL.

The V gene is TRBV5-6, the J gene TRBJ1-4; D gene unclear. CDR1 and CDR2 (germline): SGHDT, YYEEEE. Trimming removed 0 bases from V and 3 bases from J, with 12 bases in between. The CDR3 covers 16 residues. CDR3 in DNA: TGTGCCAGCAGCTTGGTAGGAGAACAAGCTAATGAAAAACTGTTTTTT. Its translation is CASSLVGEQANEKLFF.

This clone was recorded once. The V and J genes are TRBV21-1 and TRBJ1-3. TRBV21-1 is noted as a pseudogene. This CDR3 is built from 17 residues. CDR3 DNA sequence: TGTGCCAGCAGCAAAAACCCGAGTTTTCGGGGGGGAAACACCATATATTTT. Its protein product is CASSKNPSFRGGNTIYF.

CDR3 DNA sequence: TGTGCCAGCAGCCAAGCACAGGGGGCCCTCTCTGGAAACACCATATATTTT. Its translation: CASSQAQGALSGNTIYF. This chain joins TRBV3-1 (or the pseudogene TRBV3-2) and TRBJ1-3, with 9 bases aligning to TRBD1. Germline trimming cut 1 base from V and 0 bases from J; bases unmatched to any gene: 4. The CDR3 has 17 residues. The V gene's germline CDR1 is LGHDT and CDR2 YNNKEL (reference sequence).

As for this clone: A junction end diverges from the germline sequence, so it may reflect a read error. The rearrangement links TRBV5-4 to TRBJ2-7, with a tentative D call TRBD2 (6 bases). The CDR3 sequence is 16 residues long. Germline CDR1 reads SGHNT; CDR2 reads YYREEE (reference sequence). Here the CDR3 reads CAGSPVGGSLSYEQYF. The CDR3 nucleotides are TGTGCCGGCAGCCCGGTCGGGGGTAGCCTCTCCTACGAGCAGTACTTC.